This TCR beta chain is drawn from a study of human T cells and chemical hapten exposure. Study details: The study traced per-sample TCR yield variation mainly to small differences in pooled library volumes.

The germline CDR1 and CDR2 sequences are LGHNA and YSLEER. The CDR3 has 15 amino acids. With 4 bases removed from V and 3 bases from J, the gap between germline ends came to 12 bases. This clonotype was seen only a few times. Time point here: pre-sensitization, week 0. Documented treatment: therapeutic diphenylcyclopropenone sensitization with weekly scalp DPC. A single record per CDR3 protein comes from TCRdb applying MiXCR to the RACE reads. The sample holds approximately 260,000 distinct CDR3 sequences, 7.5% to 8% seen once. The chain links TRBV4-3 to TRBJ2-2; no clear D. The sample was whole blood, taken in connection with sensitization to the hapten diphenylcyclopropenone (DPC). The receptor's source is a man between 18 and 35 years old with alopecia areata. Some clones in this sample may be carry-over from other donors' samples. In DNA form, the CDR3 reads TGCGCCAGCAGCCCCCGCGAAGAATACACCGGGGAGCTGTTTTTT. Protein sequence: CASSPREEYTGELFF.